This T cell receptor (beta chain) is from a study of identifying expanded T cells in peripheral blood. Regarding the study as a whole: Differentially abundant clones: around 1.1 between replicates, about 16 at approximately 14 days, 19 at four. Roughly two-week clone count variance significantly increased as total template count grew.

The CDR3 extends over 16 amino acids. The V and J ends lost 5 bases and 4 bases, in that order; junction bases with no gene match: 10. The germline V gene encodes CDR1 SNHLY and CDR2 FYNNEI. During the collection period, no donor immune events like infections were recorded. Concerning this clone: Its antigen is currently unknown.

Libraries were prepared by immunoSEQ multiplex PCR; TCRdb keeps only in-frame clonotypes and omits some of them. The sample has about 84,000 clones; 75% to 90% are singletons. The material sequenced was blood. The V gene is TRBV2, the J gene TRBJ1-2; TRBD1 aligns across 10 bases. The receptor comes from a person aged 18 to 70 in good health. DNA for the CDR3: TGTGCCAGCAGTAGGGACAGGGGAGAGTTGAGCTATGGCTACACCTTC. It is translated as CASSRDRGELSYGYTF.